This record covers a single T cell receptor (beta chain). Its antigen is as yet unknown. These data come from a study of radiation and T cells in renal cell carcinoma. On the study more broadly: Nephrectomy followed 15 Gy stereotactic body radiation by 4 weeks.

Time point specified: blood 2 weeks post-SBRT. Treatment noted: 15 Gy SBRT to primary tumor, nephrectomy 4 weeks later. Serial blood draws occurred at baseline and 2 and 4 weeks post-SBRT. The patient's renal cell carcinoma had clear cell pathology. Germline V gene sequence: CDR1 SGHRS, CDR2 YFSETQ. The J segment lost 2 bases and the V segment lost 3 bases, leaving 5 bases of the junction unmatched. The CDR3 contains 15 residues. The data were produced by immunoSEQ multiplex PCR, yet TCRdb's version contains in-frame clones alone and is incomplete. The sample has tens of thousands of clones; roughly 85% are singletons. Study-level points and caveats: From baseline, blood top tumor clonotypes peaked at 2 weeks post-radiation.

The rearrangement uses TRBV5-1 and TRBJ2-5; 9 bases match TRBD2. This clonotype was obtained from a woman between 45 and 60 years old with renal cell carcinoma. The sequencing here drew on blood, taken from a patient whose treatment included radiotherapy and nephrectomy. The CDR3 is CASSSSTSGQETQYF. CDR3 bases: TGCGCCAGCAGCTCCTCAACTAGCGGGCAAGAGACCCAGTACTTC.